The 26 T cell receptor beta chains below come from one sample, sequenced in a study of T cell clusters in autoimmune cytopenias. One tube held mixed TRB-A and TRB-B primer pools for touch-down PCR. From the multiplex PCR reads, TCRdb lists one entry per CDR3 protein and no DNA. This sample's table reports 9,500 to 15,000 distinct CDR3 sequences. Each sample's input was roughly 250 ng genomic DNA, approximately 37,500 genome equivalents. These records were also assigned to another study, of T cell repertoires in aging, cancer and after chemotherapy.

The sample consisted of peripheral blood. The receptor set was obtained from a human donor in good health.

In terms of frequency, this clonotype is medium-sized. The chain has TRBV20-1 and TRBJ2-1; without DNA, the TCRdb call of TRBD2 cannot be checked. The CDR3 runs to 14 residues. The germline V gene encodes CDR1 DFQATT and CDR2 SNEGSKA (reference sequence). The CDR3 loop is CSAHPRGPHNEQFF.

V is TRBV7-2 and J is TRBJ2-3; TCRdb's D call of TRBD1 is untestable without DNA. CDR1 and CDR2 (germline): SGHTA, FQGNSA. The CDR3 contains 16 residues. The CDR3 here is CASSLTTGGVSDTQYF.

The chain carries TRBV6-1 and TRBJ1-4; TCRdb names TRBD1, which stays unverified in the absence of DNA. The CDR3 totals 16 residues. Germline-derived CDR1 and CDR2 are MNHNS and SASEGT. CDR3 residues: CASSENTGTGVEKLFF.

The V and J genes are TRBV7-6 and TRBJ2-5; the D call of TRBD1 rests on TCRdb alone, since no DNA is present to check it. The CDR3 totals 14 residues. Germline lookup yields CDR1 SGHVS and CDR2 FNYEAQ. The CDR3: CASSLAGAGETQYF.

By frequency, this clonotype is medium-sized. Here the CDR3 reads CSAGDRGRGYTF. The J gene is TRBJ1-2, the V gene TRBV20-1; absent DNA, TCRdb's TRBD1 call cannot be checked. CDR1 is DFQATT and CDR2 is SNEGSKA in the germline V gene (reference sequence). The CDR3 is 12 residues long.

This chain connects TRBV20-1 to TRBJ2-7; TCRdb names TRBD2, which stays unverified in the absence of DNA. Germline loops: CDR1 DFQATT, CDR2 SNEGSKA (reference sequence). CDR3 size: 13 residues. CDR3 in amino acids: CSAPPSDGYEQYF.

This chain joins TRBV4-2 and TRBJ1-2; TCRdb's D call, TRBD1, is unchecked because there is no DNA. CDR1 and CDR2 from the germline V gene are LGHNA and YNFKEQ. CDR3 length: 17 amino acids. The CDR3 loop reads CASSQHSGQGKGYGYTF.

The rearrangement uses TRBV10-3 and TRBJ2-2; absent DNA, TCRdb's TRBD1 call cannot be checked. The CDR3 runs 18 residues. Germline lookup yields CDR1 ENHRY and CDR2 SYGVKD. The chain's CDR3 is CAISESPGAPAGTGELFF.

Judged by frequency, this clonotype is medium-sized. J is TRBJ1-2 and V is TRBV6-5. This CDR3 is built from 13 residues. Germline loops: CDR1 MNHEY, CDR2 SVGAGI. The CDR3 sequence: CASSYEMGYGYTF.

The CDR3 region is CASSPSGTGELFF. The rearrangement links TRBV18 to TRBJ2-2. Germline lookup yields CDR1 KGHSH and CDR2 LQKENI. This CDR3 region has 13 residues.

The chain employs TRBV7-9 and TRBJ1-1; TCRdb proposes TRBD1, but this gene call is untestable without DNA. The CDR3 sequence is 14 residues long. In germline, CDR1 is SEHNR, CDR2 FQNEAQ (reference sequence). The CDR3 spells CASSSGPKGTEAFF.

This clonotype is identified as medium-sized from frequency. The chain uses TRBV30 and TRBJ2-2. The CDR3 is 12 residues long. CDR1 and CDR2 (germline): GTSNPN, SVGIG (reference sequence). The CDR3 reads CAWGLATGELFF. The full variable domain, its missing parts supplied by reference TRBV30 and TRBJ2-2, is SQTIHQWPATLVQPVGSPLSLECTVEGTSNPNLYWYRQAAGRGLQLLFYSVGIGQISSEVPQNLSASRPQDRQFILSSKKLLLSDSGFYLCAWGLATGELFFGEGSRLTVL.

The chain couples TRBV5-5 to TRBJ1-2; TCRdb selects TRBD1, and the lack of DNA leaves this call unchecked. The CDR3 length is 13 residues. Germline values: CDR1 SGHKS, CDR2 YYEKEE (reference sequence). CDR3 region: CASQTGGSFGYTF.

This clonotype counts as medium-sized by frequency. The chain carries TRBV6-2 or TRBV6-3 and TRBJ1-3; the TCRdb call, TRBD1, lacks DNA for checking. This CDR3 spans 17 amino acids. Germline V lookup: CDR1 MNHEY, CDR2 SVGEGT. CDR3 sequence reads: CASSYSGRGSSGNTIYF.

This chain connects TRBV4-2 to TRBJ1-1. Germline loops: CDR1 LGHNA, CDR2 YNFKEQ. This CDR3 comprises 16 residues. The CDR3 here is CASSLSQSAMNTEAFF.

This chain uses TRBV15 with TRBJ1-5; TCRdb's assignment of TRBD1 cannot be checked, as there is no DNA. CDR3 size: 15 residues. Looked up from germline, CDR1 is LNHNV and CDR2 is YYDKDF (reference sequence). CDR3 in amino acids: CATSRSTGINQPQHF.

The rearrangement joins TRBV28 to TRBJ1-2; the TCRdb D gene call, TRBD1, has no DNA to confirm it. This CDR3 is 15 amino acids long. CDR1 and CDR2 from the germline V gene are MDHEN and SYDVKM. The CDR3 region is CASSTTDRPGYGYTF.

This clonotype shows up as medium-sized by frequency. J is TRBJ1-2 and V is TRBV19; with no DNA, the TCRdb D assignment of TRBD1 cannot be verified. The CDR3 length is 15 residues. Looked up from germline, CDR1 is LNHDA and CDR2 is SQIVND (reference sequence). Here the CDR3 reads CASSNRASGLYGYTF.

CDR3 protein: CAYGYGGNEQFF. This rearrangement joins TRBV30 to TRBJ2-1. The CDR3 extends over 12 amino acids. Germline CDR1 reads GTSNPN; CDR2 reads SVGIG (reference sequence).

The chain has TRBV7-9 and TRBJ1-4. The CDR3 has 13 residues. Germline CDR1 is SEHNR and CDR2 is FQNEAQ (reference sequence). CDR3 loop: CASSLRRSEKLFF.

This rearrangement joins TRBV5-6 to TRBJ2-3. The germline gives CDR1 SGHDT, CDR2 YYEEEE. The CDR3 covers 15 residues. This CDR3 is CASSEAVVGTDTQYF.

This clonotype shows up as medium-sized by frequency. The V and J genes are TRBV7-3 and TRBJ2-1; TCRdb proposes TRBD1, but this gene call is untestable without DNA. The germline gives CDR1 SGHTA, CDR2 FQGTGA. The CDR3 loop spans 17 amino acids. CDR3 amino acids: CASSASGQGVPYNEQFF.

This chain links TRBV28 with TRBJ2-1; TCRdb indicates TRBD1, and absent DNA this call remains unverified. The CDR3 sequence is 15 residues long. Germline CDR1 MDHEN, CDR2 SYDVKM. This CDR3 reads CASSPMDRESNEQFF. Filled out from reference TRBV28 and TRBJ2-1, the complete variable domain reads DVKVTQSSRYLVKRTGEKVFLECVQDMDHENMFWYRQDPGLGLRLIYFSYDVKMKEKGDIPEGYSVSREKKERFSLILESASTNQTSMYLCASSPMDRESNEQFFGPGTRLTVL.

Frequency places this clonotype as medium-sized. The V and J genes are TRBV7-3 and TRBJ1-2; TCRdb's D call, TRBD1, is unchecked because there is no DNA. This CDR3 contains 15 residues. In germline, CDR1 is SGHTA, CDR2 FQGTGA. The CDR3 protein is CASSSTPGTGYGYTF.

This clonotype is identified as medium-sized (0.01 to 0.1%) from frequency. The V and J genes are TRBV27 and TRBJ1-2; the D call from TCRdb, TRBD1, cannot be confirmed without DNA. CDR3 size: 16 residues. The germline V gene has CDR1 MNHEY and CDR2 SMNVEV (reference sequence). The chain's CDR3 is CASSPWGTEANYGYTF.

Here the CDR3 reads CSARAGLAGISSYNEQFF. V is TRBV20-1 and J is TRBJ2-1; TCRdb calls TRBD2, which cannot be checked without DNA. Germline V gene sequence: CDR1 DFQATT, CDR2 SNEGSKA (reference sequence). This CDR3 contains 18 residues.